This T cell receptor (beta chain) was captured by sequencing in a study of beta chain features in type 1 diabetes (dated by TCRdb to the late 2010s). Notes on the research overall: Mean age, gender distribution, total cell number and subset yield did not differ between patients and healthy donors. The study compared TCRB repertoires of sorted circulating CD4+ T cell subsets between recently diagnosed type 1 diabetes patients and matched healthy donors. Regulatory and stem cell-like memory subsets were obtained from only 8 patients and roughly 8 healthy donors, while naive and central memory subsets were obtained from all 30 or so donors. A total of 90 million to 120 million sorted cells were examined across all samples, and a strong correlation was observed between cell number per subset and RNA yield. Study-wide findings and limitations: HLA sub-analyses involved small numbers of individuals, so any influence of HLA type on TCRB rearrangement remained unresolved. PCR may preferentially amplify shorter templates, but because patient and control samples were amplified and corrected together, any resulting skew would affect both groups equally. Sequencing cDNA rather than genomic DNA could over-represent highly expressing activated cells, although activation and CD3 levels did not differ between groups. A moderate but significant shortening of TCRB CDR3 length was observed in type 1 diabetes patients in all four CD4+ subsets. Naive, central memory and regulatory TCRB repertoires appeared to be more alike among patients than among healthy donors. At VDJ recombination sites, patients with type 1 diabetes made fewer insertions and deleted more nucleotides, a pattern implying thymic rearrangement abnormalities.

The CDR3 runs 14 residues from the cysteine to the phenylalanine. This entry keeps only the CDR3 DNA: 42 bases, framed from base 1. The CDR1 and CDR2 encoded by the germline V gene (reference sequence) are GTSNPN and SVGIG. The V end loses 0 bases and the J end loses 1 base, and a stretch of 10 bases separates them. The entire isolated RNA was reverse transcribed using the High Capacity cDNA Reverse Transcription Kit, and thus expressed TCRB transcripts were sequenced. Naive, central memory and regulatory T cell samples underwent deep immunoSEQ sequencing, averaging about 3.5 million total reads per sample. Sorted cells were lysed in RLT buffer, and RNA was extracted using DNase-treated RNeasy Micro or Mini kits according to cell number. To prevent cross-contamination, each cell subset was processed individually, whereas patient and healthy donor samples were processed jointly. Using the immunoSEQ multiplex PCR, TCRB sequences were amplified from cDNA into 87-bp fragments spanning the CDR3 region. Sequencing of the amplicons was done on the Illumina HiSeq platform. Per the original workflow: Synthetic template baselines were used to correct PCR bias computationally, reads within Hamming distance 2 were collapsed together, and singletons that could not be merged were discarded. By aligning reads against IMGT, V, D and J genes, CDR3 length, and insertions or deletions at six rearrangement sites were assigned. Within each subset, clonotype counts were normalized to sorted cell number, after which true diversity and Gini coefficients were computed with the tcR R package. The overlap coefficient, calculated on TCRB nucleotide sequences, was used to quantify repertoire sharing. Out-of-frame TCRB sequences from naive cells were analyzed to stand in for the pre-selection repertoire. Sourced from immuneACCESS, this table was stored by TCRdb with only in-frame sequences that have V and J called. A share of the clones is absent; for the studies checked, an unresolved V gene accounts for under half, and the remainder has no known explanation. That table furnishes V, J and clone size, whereas the DNA furnished D and trimming. The sample table shows 400,000 to 600,000 clones, and 30% are seen once. About 0.06% of the sample comes from the top ten.

Each donor gave one peripheral blood draw, approximately 110 mL on average, collected into heparinised tubes. A BD FACSAria II was used to sort naive, central memory, regulatory and stem cell-like memory CD4+ T cells with a panel that included CD45RO, CCR7, CD25, CD127, CD95 and CD27. All sorted populations exceeded 95% purity. PBMCs were separated immediately by Lymphoprep density gradient centrifugation and were stained directly, without being cultured. To minimize batch effects, samples were stained and sorted in pairs, one healthy donor with one patient per experiment. This clone was found a few times. Its cognate antigen has yet to be identified. Base quality data are lacking; no much larger clone is found one base away.

Sequencing was carried out using naive CD4+ T cells from blood. What the cell subset or site label conveys for this sample: true naive CD4+ T cells. This sequence originates from a young man in good health. Here the chain combines TRBV30 and TRBJ2-7; no confident D gene assignment can be made. The nucleotide sequence is given as TGTGCCTGGAGTGTTATGTGGGCTTCCTACGAGCAGTACTTC. This translates into CAWSVMWASYEQYF.